Listed below are T cell receptor beta chains from one sample, sequenced in a study of cytomegalovirus exposure and HLA in healthy donors. The table came from immunoSEQ multiplex PCR; TCRdb's copy has only in-frame clones and leaves some out. The ten most abundant clones cover less than 20% of a sample with tens of thousands of clones. Sequencing was performed on PBMCs. The receptors were gathered from a male donor in good health and CMV-seronegative. CDR3s include the opening cysteine and the closing phenylalanine or tryptophan. A D gene is named only where the DNA matches it firmly.

d_call,v_call,j_call,cdr3_length,cdr3_aa,cdr3_nt
.,TRBV5-1,TRBJ2-1,12,CASSFYYNEQFF,TGCGCCAGCAGCTTTTACTACAATGAGCAGTTCTTC
.,TRBV7-3,TRBJ1-6,17,CASSPTGGSAYNSPLHF,TGTGCCAGCAGCCCGACGGGGGGCAGCGCCTATAATTCACCCCTCCACTTT
.,TRBV5-1,TRBJ1-1,14,CASSSSTGPSGAFF,TGCGCCAGCAGCTCGTCGACAGGCCCCTCGGGGGCTTTCTTT
TRBD2,TRBV7-9,TRBJ2-3,15,CASSLGTSGADTQYF,TGTGCCAGCAGCTTGGGGACTAGCGGTGCAGATACGCAGTATTTT
TRBD2,TRBV30,TRBJ2-7,17,CAWSGGTSGGGIYEQYF,TGTGCCTGGAGTGGAGGGACTAGCGGGGGGGGGATCTACGAGCAGTACTTC
.,TRBV4-1,TRBJ2-5,17,CASSQEIGVGRGLSEYF,TGCGCCAGCAGCCAAGAGATCGGTGTTGGCAGGGGTCTATCGGAGTACTTC
TRBD1,TRBV27,TRBJ1-1,13,CASNPTGTPEAFF,TGTGCCAGCAATCCGACAGGGACCCCTGAAGCTTTCTTT
.,TRBV6-5,TRBJ2-7,13,CASSYRVGYEQYF,TGTGCCAGCAGTTACCGGGTAGGCTACGAGCAGTACTTC
.,TRBV30,TRBJ1-1,10,CAWTGTEAFF,TGTGCCTGGACAGGGACTGAAGCTTTCTTT
.,TRBV19,TRBJ1-3,14,CASSTGIAGNTIYF,TGTGCCAGTAGTACAGGGATCGCTGGAAACACCATATATTTT
.,TRBV29-1,TRBJ2-3,9,CSVSDTQYF,TGCAGCGTGTCGGATACGCAGTATTTT
.,TRBV30,TRBJ1-5,14,CAWAGHYSNQPQHF,TGTGCCTGGGCAGGGCACTATAGCAATCAGCCCCAGCATTTT
TRBD1,TRBV6-5,TRBJ1-1,15,CASSYSLTGDTEAFF,TGTGCCAGCAGTTACTCGCTGACAGGGGACACTGAAGCTTTCTTT
TRBD1,TRBV6-1,TRBJ1-6,18,CASSEVYGTGEFRSPLHF,TGTGCCAGCAGTGAAGTATACGGGACAGGGGAATTTAGGTCACCCCTCCACTTT
.,TRBV30,TRBJ1-5,14,CAWSRGGARQPQHF,TGTGCCTGGTCTCGGGGGGGGGCTAGGCAGCCCCAGCATTTT
TRBD1,TRBV11-2,TRBJ1-2,16,CASSGRMTGRSGGYTF,TGTGCCAGCAGCGGGAGGATGACAGGGAGGTCGGGTGGCTACACCTTC
TRBD1,TRBV19,TRBJ2-1,16,CASSLRQGEPYNEQFF,TGTGCCAGTAGTCTACGACAGGGGGAGCCCTACAATGAGCAGTTCTTC
.,TRBV9,TRBJ1-5,15,CASSPDRDSNQPQHF,TGTGCCAGCAGCCCAGACAGAGATAGCAATCAGCCCCAGCATTTT
.,TRBV7-9,TRBJ1-1,9,CASSPVAFF,TGTGCCAGCAGCCCCGTGGCTTTCTTT
TRBD2,TRBV7-2,TRBJ2-7,14,CASSSVHGEGEQYF,TGTGCCAGCAGCTCAGTTCACGGGGAGGGCGAGCAGTACTTC
.,TRBV30,TRBJ2-5,13,CAWRLTAQETQYF,TGTGCCTGGAGGCTGACAGCCCAAGAGACCCAGTACTTC
.,TRBV5-1,TRBJ1-1,13,CASSLEGETEAFF,TGCGCCAGCAGCTTGGAGGGGGAGACTGAAGCTTTCTTT
.,TRBV6-6,TRBJ1-5,14,CASSYPSGDQPQHF,TGTGCCAGCAGTTATCCGTCAGGGGATCAGCCCCAGCATTTT
.,TRBV4-2,TRBJ1-1,17,CASSQETGGLMDTEAFF,TGTGCCAGCAGCCAAGAGACTGGAGGGCTGATGGACACTGAAGCTTTCTTT
.,TRBV18,TRBJ1-6,16,CASSPSSPQANSPLHF,TGTGCCAGCTCACCATCATCCCCGCAAGCTAATTCACCCCTCCACTTT
TRBD1,TRBV29-1,TRBJ2-1,13,CSVTRQGAGEQFF,TGCAGCGTCACCAGACAGGGGGCCGGGGAGCAGTTCTTC
.,TRBV18,TRBJ1-2,13,CASSQGASYGYTF,TGTGCCAGCTCGCAGGGCGCCTCATATGGCTACACCTTC
TRBD1,TRBV5-1,TRBJ2-5,13,CASSLGGGETQYF,TGCGCCAGCAGCTTAGGGGGCGGGGAGACCCAGTACTTC
.,TRBV20-1,TRBJ2-3,11,CSARGVGIWYF,TGCAGTGCTAGAGGCGTCGGGATCTGGTATTTT